The rows below give T cell receptor beta chains drawn from one sample of a study of CD8 T cells in ankylosing spondylitis. TCRdb ran MiXCR on the 5' RACE reads and lists one entry per CDR3 protein. Of roughly 180,000 distinct CDR3 sequences in the sample, around 10% are singletons; the top ten hold approximately 32%. Sequencing used blood, either unsorted or a sorted T cell fraction (not recorded which). The origin of the receptors is a male donor with ankylosing spondylitis or in good health (not recorded which). Each CDR3 is given with its conserved first and last residue. D genes are given only for firm matches. Size tells how often a clone was seen (once, few, many) or the class of an expanded clone, and some rows leave it out.

.	TRBJ2-2	TRBV7-9	.	TGTGCCAGCAGCCAGGCAGTTGTTGGAACGAACACCGGGGAGCTGTTTTTT	CASSQAVVGTNTGELFF
.	TRBJ2-5	TRBV5-1	once	TGCGCCAGCAGCTTGGCACTGGGGCCAGAGGCCCAGTACTTC	CASSLALGPEAQYF
.	TRBJ2-7	TRBV20-1	many	TGCAGTGCTAGTCGCAGCCAATCCTACGAGCAGTACTTC	CSASRSQSYEQYF
.	TRBJ2-6	TRBV19	.	TGTGCCAGTAACAGGTTCCCAGACAACGTCCTGACTTTC	CASNRFPDNVLTF
TRBD1	TRBJ1-5	TRBV10-3	many	TGTGCCATCAGTGAGACAGGGGGGAGCAGCAATCAGCCCCAGCATTTT	CAISETGGSSNQPQHF
.	TRBJ2-7	TRBV7-2	many	TGTGCCAGCAGCTTAGGGCCCGGGTCGGGCTCCTACGAGCAGTACTTC	CASSLGPGSGSYEQYF
.	TRBJ2-3	TRBV14	.	TGTGCCAGCAGCATAATAGCGGCCACAGATACGCAGTATTTT	CASSIIAATDTQYF
.	TRBJ1-1	TRBV7-2	.	TGTGCCAGCAGCTTAGGGGTCCCCACTGAAGCTTTCTTT	CASSLGVPTEAFF
TRBD1	TRBJ1-6	TRBV12-3/TRBV12-4	.	TGTGCCAGCACCTTGGGCAGGGGGTTTACACCCCTCCACTTT	CASTLGRGFTPLHF
.	TRBJ1-1	TRBV5-1	many	TGCGCCAGCAGCTCAGACGTTAACACTGAAGCTTTCTTT	CASSSDVNTEAFF
.	TRBJ2-1	TRBV12-3/TRBV12-4	many	TGTGCCAGCAGTTTAGGGGGGAGCTCCTACAATGAGCAGTTCTTC	CASSLGGSSYNEQFF
.	TRBJ1-1	TRBV20-1	few	TGCAGTGCTAGTAGGGCACAGAACACTGAAGCTTTCTTT	CSASRAQNTEAFF
TRBD1	TRBJ2-7	TRBV20-1	few	TGCAGTGCTATCTACAGGGGCGACGAGCAGTACTTC	CSAIYRGDEQYF
.	TRBJ2-2	TRBV11-2	.	TGTGCCAGCAGCTTAGTCTACACCGGGGAGCTGTTTTTT	CASSLVYTGELFF
.	TRBJ2-7	TRBV7-9	.	TGTGCCAGCAGCTTAGCGGGCAGGGGCTACGAGCAGTACTTC	CASSLAGRGYEQYF
.	TRBJ1-1	TRBV11-2	.	TGTGCCAGCAGCTCTACCATTGGATTTGAGGGCACTGAAGCTTTCTTT	CASSSTIGFEGTEAFF
TRBD1	TRBJ1-3	TRBV5-1	many	TGCGCCAGCAGCCCGGGACAGGCTGGAAACACCATATATTTT	CASSPGQAGNTIYF
TRBD1	TRBJ2-7	TRBV28	few	TGTGCCAGCAGTTTAGGACAGGGGGCCCCCTACGAGCAGTACTTC	CASSLGQGAPYEQYF